The rows below give T cell receptor beta chains drawn from one sample of a study of blood T cells in healthy people across ages. MiXCR was run by TCRdb on the 5' RACE reads, yielding one entry per CDR3 protein. The repertoire holds 1.4 million or so distinct CDR3 sequences, with 40% to 45% as singletons. Sequenced input: blood. The receptors come from a woman aged 18 to 35 in good health. The CDR3 runs from the conserved cysteine through the conserved F or W. Fields, in order: CDR3 length, J gene, clone size, D gene, V gene, CDR3 DNA, CDR3 protein. A D gene is named only where the DNA matches it firmly. Clone size is not always given. Where it is, it says once, few, many or a class for expanded clones.

16 TRBJ1-5 - - TRBV18 TGTGCCAGCTCCCCGGGAGTTCCCCTGAGCAATCAGCCCCAGCATTTT CASSPGVPLSNQPQHF
12 TRBJ1-2 few - TRBV13 TGTGCCAGCAGCTCAGGGTTGGGAGGCTACACCTTC CASSSGLGGYTF
13 TRBJ2-5 few - TRBV9 TGTGCCAGCAGCGTAGGCACTGGGGAGACCCAGTACTTC CASSVGTGETQYF
14 TRBJ1-5 few - TRBV12-3/TRBV12-4 TGTGCCAGCAGTACTACATCGGTTGATCAGCCCCAGCATTTT CASSTTSVDQPQHF
14 TRBJ1-2 - - TRBV30 TGTGCCTGGACCCATAACCGAGGGAGGTATGGCTACACCTTC CAWTHNRGRYGYTF
13 TRBJ1-2 - - TRBV24-1 TGTGCCACCAGTCCCCGGGCTGGGGAAGGCTACACCTTC CATSPRAGEGYTF
14 TRBJ2-7 - - TRBV28 TGTGCCAGCAGTTTATCGCCAGCGGTGCACGAGCAGTACTTC CASSLSPAVHEQYF
15 TRBJ2-5 - - TRBV20-1 TGCAGTGCGAGTCAATTGGGCCTATTCCAAGAGACCCAGTACTTC CSASQLGLFQETQYF
16 TRBJ2-3 once TRBD2 TRBV25-1 TGTGCCAGCAGTGAAACGCGGGAGGGTAGGACAGATACGCAGTATTTT CASSETREGRTDTQYF
14 TRBJ2-4 - - TRBV3-1 TGTGCCAGCCATTCCTCGGACAACAAAAACATTCAGTACTTC CASHSSDNKNIQYF
20 TRBJ1-2 once TRBD1 TRBV4-1 TGCGCCAGCAGCCAAGTGGCCTACCGGCAAAGGGACAGGAGAGATTATGGCTACACCTTC CASSQVAYRQRDRRDYGYTF
14 TRBJ1-1 - - TRBV18 TGTGCCAGCTCACCCAACGATGCTTCAGGGGACGCTTTCTTT CASSPNDASGDAFF
13 TRBJ1-1 - - TRBV6-5 TGTGCCAGCAGGGGGGCTGTTGACACTGAAGCTTTCTTT CASRGAVDTEAFF
14 TRBJ1-1 once TRBD1 TRBV5-6 TGTGCCAGCAGCCGACAGGGGGGGTTCACTGAAGCTTTCTTT CASSRQGGFTEAFF
13 TRBJ1-2 few - TRBV12-3/TRBV12-4 TGTGCCAGCAGAGCCGGGACACGGGTTGGCTACACCTTC CASRAGTRVGYTF